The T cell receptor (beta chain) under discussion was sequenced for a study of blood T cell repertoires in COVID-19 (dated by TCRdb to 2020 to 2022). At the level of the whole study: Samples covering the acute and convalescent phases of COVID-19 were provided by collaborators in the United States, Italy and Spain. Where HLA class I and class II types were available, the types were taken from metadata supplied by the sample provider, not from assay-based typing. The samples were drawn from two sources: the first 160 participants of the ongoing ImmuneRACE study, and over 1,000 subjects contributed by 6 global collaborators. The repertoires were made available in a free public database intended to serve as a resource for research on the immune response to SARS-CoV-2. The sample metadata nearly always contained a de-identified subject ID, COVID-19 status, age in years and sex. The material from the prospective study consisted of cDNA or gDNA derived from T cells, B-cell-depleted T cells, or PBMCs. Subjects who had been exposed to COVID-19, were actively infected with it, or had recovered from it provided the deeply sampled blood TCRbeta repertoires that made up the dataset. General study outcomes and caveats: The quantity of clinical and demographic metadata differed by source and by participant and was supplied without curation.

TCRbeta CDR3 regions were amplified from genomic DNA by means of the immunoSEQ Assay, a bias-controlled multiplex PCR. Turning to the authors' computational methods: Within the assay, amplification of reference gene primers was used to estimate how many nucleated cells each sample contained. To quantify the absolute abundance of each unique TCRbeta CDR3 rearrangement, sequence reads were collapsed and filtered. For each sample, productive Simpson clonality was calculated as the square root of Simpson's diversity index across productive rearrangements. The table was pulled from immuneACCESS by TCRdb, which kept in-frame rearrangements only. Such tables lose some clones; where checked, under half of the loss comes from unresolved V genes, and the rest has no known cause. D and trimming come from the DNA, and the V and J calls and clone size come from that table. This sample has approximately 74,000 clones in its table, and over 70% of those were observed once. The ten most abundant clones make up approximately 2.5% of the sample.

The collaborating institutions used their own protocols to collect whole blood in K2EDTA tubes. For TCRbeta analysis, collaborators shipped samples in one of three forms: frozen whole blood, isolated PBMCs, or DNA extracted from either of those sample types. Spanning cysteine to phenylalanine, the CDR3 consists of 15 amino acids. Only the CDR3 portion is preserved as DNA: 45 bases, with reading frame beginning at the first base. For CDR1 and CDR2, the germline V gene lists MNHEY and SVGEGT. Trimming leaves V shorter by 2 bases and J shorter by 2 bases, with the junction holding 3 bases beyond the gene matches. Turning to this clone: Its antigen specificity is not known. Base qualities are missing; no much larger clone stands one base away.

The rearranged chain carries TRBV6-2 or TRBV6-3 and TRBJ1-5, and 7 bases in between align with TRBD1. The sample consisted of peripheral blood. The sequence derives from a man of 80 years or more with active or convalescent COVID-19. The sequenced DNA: TGTGCCAGCAGTTACCTTGACAGGGGCAATCAGCCCCAGCATTTT. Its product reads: CASSYLDRGNQPQHF.